This entry lists 12 T cell receptor beta chains sequenced from one sample in a study of patients and donors after allogeneic stem cell transplantation (dated by TCRdb to about 2020). Library preparation used RT-PCR. Reads for this sample came from a NextSeq 550. The public reads were reanalyzed by TCRdb: fastp trimming at Q25, MiXCR alignment, in-frame beta chains only. For every CDR3 protein sequence, its rows merge into one entry that carries the most common genes and DNA. This sample holds about 31,000 distinct CDR3 sequences; 6.8% were observed only once. Nearly 35% of the sample is in the top ten clones. Material: blood, either unsorted or a sorted T cell fraction (not recorded which). These receptors all stem from a human donor who was either an allogeneic HSCT recipient or a stem cell or donor lymphocyte infusion donor (not recorded which). It is not recorded whose cells these are; they may come from a transplant donor.

V is TRBV29-1 and J is TRBJ2-6; possible D gene TRBD2, 5 bases. CDR1 is SQVTM, CDR2 ANQGSEA, per germline. V shed 1 base and J shed 2 bases, with 9 bases lying between them. The CDR3 has 15 amino acids. The CDR3 nucleotides read TGCAGCGTTGAAGCGGGAACAGCTGGGGCCAACGTCCTGACTTTC. It yields the protein CSVEAGTAGANVLTF.

This clonotype was observed a handful of times. In nucleotides, the CDR3 is TGTGCCAGCAGCTTAGAATCGGGGAACACTGAAGCTTTCTTT. It is translated as CASSLESGNTEAFF. The genes are TRBV7-8 and TRBJ1-1; D is ambiguous. This CDR3 comprises 14 residues. V was clipped by 1 base and J by 1 base, with 7 bases between them. The V gene's germline CDR1 is SGHVS and CDR2 FQNEAQ.

As for this clonotype: Being one base from a much bigger clone, this may be a read error. V and J are TRBV6-4 and TRBJ2-1, with 8 bases lining up with TRBD2. V gave up 2 bases and J gave up 12 bases; unmatched junction bases: 6. Germline loops: CDR1 MRHNA, CDR2 SNTAGT. The CDR3 contains 13 residues. The CDR3 region is CASSDNVAGRQFF. The CDR3 region has the DNA TGTGCCAGCAGTGACAATGTAGCGGGACGGCAGTTCTTC.

In this sample, this clonotype turned up many times. J is TRBJ1-2 and V is TRBV12-3 or TRBV12-4, with 8 bases matching TRBD1. The CDR3 covers 14 residues. V lost 7 bases and J lost 8; bases outside the gene matches: 12. CDR3 bases: TGTGCCAGCACCCCAATCGGCAGGGGGCTCGGCTACACCTTC. Translated: CASTPIGRGLGYTF.

This clonotype showed up many times. The chain couples TRBV11-2 to TRBJ2-3; no reliable D call. The germline CDR1 and CDR2 sequences are SGHAT and FQNNGV. The CDR3 is 13 residues long. Deletions cut 6 bases from V and 1 base from J, with 8 bases between. The CDR3 coding sequence is TGTGCCAGCAGTTCCGGCGGCACAGATACGCAGTATTTT. It is translated as CASSSGGTDTQYF.

This clonotype was seen at least ten times. The chain combines TRBV24-1 with TRBJ1-2, with TRBD1 identical over 8 bases. The CDR3 covers 15 residues. The ends lost 3 bases at V and 4 bases at J; junction bases unmatched: 6. Germline CDR1 KGHDR, CDR2 SFDVKD. The CDR3 protein is CATSDGGQDGYGYTF. In nucleotides, the CDR3 is TGTGCCACCAGTGATGGGGGACAGGATGGCTATGGCTACACCTTC.

This clonotype was observed a few times. V usage is TRBV7-9 and J usage is TRBJ2-7, with a tentative D call TRBD1 (6 bases). The CDR3 contains 13 residues. Trimming pared 5 bases from V and 3 bases from J, leaving 11 bases between. CDR1 and CDR2 (germline): SEHNR, FQNEAQ (reference sequence). CDR3 protein: CASSARTVYEQYF. DNA of the CDR3: TGTGCCAGCAGCGCCCGGACAGTCTACGAGCAGTACTTC. Looking up the rest from reference TRBV7-9 and TRBJ2-7 gives the full variable domain: DTGVSQNPRHKITKRGQNVTFRCDPISEHNRLYWYRQTLGQGPEFLTYFQNEAQLEKSRLLSDRFSAERPKGSFSTLEIQRTEQGDSAMYLCASSARTVYEQYFGPGTRLTVT.

This clonotype was recorded many times. The rearrangement uses TRBV7-2 and TRBJ2-1; 7 nucleotides align to TRBD1. CDR3 length: 17 amino acids. With V trimmed by 1 base and J by 7 bases, 13 bases remained unmatched. CDR1 and CDR2 (germline): SGHTA, FQGNSA. CDR3 loop: CASSLEGVPDRMNEQFF. The CDR3 DNA sequence: TGTGCCAGCAGCTTAGAGGGGGTCCCGGACAGGATGAATGAGCAGTTCTTC.

The chain has TRBV20-1 and TRBJ1-6, with 8 bases fitting TRBD1. This CDR3 has 18 amino acids. CDR1 and CDR2 from the germline V gene are DFQATT and SNEGSKA (reference sequence). Trimming cost V 1 base and J 1 base; bases outside gene matches: 9. CDR3 sequence: CSARALTGGWSYNSPLHF. CDR3 sequence (DNA): TGCAGTGCTAGAGCTCTTACAGGGGGTTGGTCCTATAATTCACCCCTCCACTTT.

Only a few counts were recorded for this clonotype. The CDR3 DNA is TGTGCCAGCAGCCCCCGCCTGAGTGCCCTTAGGCCCTACGAGCAGTACTTC. Translated, it gives CASSPRLSALRPYEQYF. The chain recombines TRBV7-9 with TRBJ2-7, with D uncertain. Trimming pared 5 bases from V and 2 bases from J, leaving 22 bases between. CDR1 is SEHNR, CDR2 FQNEAQ, per germline (reference sequence). The CDR3 consists of 17 residues.

Sample share makes this clonotype medium-sized (0.01 to 0.1%). The gene calls are TRBV11-3 and TRBJ2-1; no firm D call. The germline V gene has CDR1 SGHNT and CDR2 YENEEA. Between the trimmed V and J ends, which lost 2 bases and 2 bases, there was a span of 7 bases. CDR3 size: 14 residues. CDR3 nucleotides: TGTGCCAGCAGCTTACCAGGAGCCTACAATGAGCAGTTCTTC. Amino acid sequence: CASSLPGAYNEQFF.

This clonotype was observed many times. This chain joins TRBV28 and TRBJ2-7; D remains ambiguous. The CDR3 spans 11 residues. V lost 7 bases and J 2 bases, leaving 6 bases between the germline ends. CDR1 and CDR2 (germline): MDHEN, SYDVKM. The DNA for the CDR3 is TGTGCCAGCAACGGAGCCTACGAGCAGTACTTC. It yields the protein CASNGAYEQYF. Combining the CDR3 with reference TRBV28 and TRBJ2-7 gives the whole variable domain DVKVTQSSRYLVKRTGEKVFLECVQDMDHENMFWYRQDPGLGLRLIYFSYDVKMKEKGDIPEGYSVSREKKERFSLILESASTNQTSMYLCASNGAYEQYFGPGTRLTVT.